This TCR beta chain was captured by sequencing in a study of cytomegalovirus exposure and HLA in healthy donors. Germline V gives CDR1 LNHDA, CDR2 SQIVND (reference sequence). V dropped 7 bases and J dropped 3 bases, with 13 bases sitting between them. This CDR3 is 14 amino acids long. The PCR was carried out with 60 Vbeta primers and 13 Jbeta primers. Some clones are missing from TCRdb's copy, which holds only in-frame ones; the method was immunoSEQ multiplex PCR. The table includes around 130,000 clones, approximately 86% detected once. The specimen sequenced was PBMCs. J is TRBJ1-5 and V is TRBV19; TRBD1 is a possible D gene (5 bases). The receptor comes from a boy aged 10-17 years in good health and CMV-seronegative. DNA for the CDR3: TGTGCCAGTACCGAGACAGTGACCAATCAGCCCCAGCATTTT. This sequence encodes CASTETVTNQPQHF.